Listed here is a single T cell receptor beta chain. Its recognized antigen is unknown. Base qualities are not at hand, and no much larger clone is one base apart. The library was made by PCR. The sample was run on an Illumina HiSeq 2500. TCR library preparation used molecular barcoding, with unique molecular identifiers applied to normalize quantification of the TCRbeta repertoire. TCRdb trimmed public reads at Q25 via fastp, called clones via MiXCR and kept in-frame beta chains. Rows with a matching CDR3 protein are joined into one entry that keeps the most common DNA and genes. The sample table holds 600,000 to 700,000 distinct CDR3 sequences, of which around a sixth were seen once. The ten largest make up around 0.96% of the sample. This sample was included in a study of T-cell reconstitution after alpha-beta-depleted transplantation in children (dated by TCRdb to 2016 to 2018). Concerning the study at large: Using TCR repertoire profiling, the study quantitatively followed how T-cell immune reconstitution unfolded in children after TCRalphabeta/CD19-depleted allogeneic hematopoietic cell transplantation.

The germline V gene sets CDR1 to MNHEY and CDR2 to SVGEGT. The CDR3, from cysteine to phenylalanine, totals 16 residues. The CDR3 DNA has 48 bases and is translated from base 1. V lost 6 bases and J lost 3 bases; the stretch between them is 19 bases long. The receptor was isolated from a human donor who donated a stem cell graft to a child with acute myeloid leukemia. This receptor chain uses TRBV6-2 or TRBV6-3 and TRBJ2-3; the D gene cannot be resolved reliably. Sequenced material: PBMCs from the stem cell graft donor, taken from the stem cell graft. The CDR3 reads CASSSNTPVGTDTQYF. At the DNA level, the sequence is TGTGCCAGCAGCTCTAACACCCCAGTGGGGACAGATACGCAGTATTTT.